Listed below are T cell receptor beta chains from one sample, sequenced in a study of CD8 T cells in ankylosing spondylitis. A single record per CDR3 protein comes from TCRdb applying MiXCR to the 5' RACE reads. This table has around 450,000 distinct CDR3 sequences, roughly a quarter appearing once. The specimen was blood, either unsorted or a sorted T cell fraction (not recorded which). These receptors all come from a male donor with ankylosing spondylitis. Each CDR3 is given without its conserved first and last residue.

v_call: TRBV2
j_call: TRBJ1-3
cdr3_length: 12
cdr3_aa: ASSGGYSGNTIY

v_call: TRBV5-1
j_call: TRBJ2-1
cdr3_length: 14
cdr3_aa: ASSWTRGRGSDEQF

v_call: TRBV29-1
j_call: TRBJ2-1
cdr3_length: 12
cdr3_aa: SVVDQRSYNEQF

v_call: TRBV20-1
j_call: TRBJ1-4
cdr3_length: 13
cdr3_aa: SAPGTGEFNEKLF

v_call: TRBV30
j_call: TRBJ1-5
cdr3_length: 11
cdr3_aa: ACQTRGDQPQH

v_call: TRBV7-9
j_call: TRBJ1-2
cdr3_length: 15
cdr3_aa: ASSQELGPLLDYGYT

v_call: TRBV5-1
j_call: TRBJ2-3
cdr3_length: 13
cdr3_aa: ASSLEGARTDTQY

v_call: TRBV7-9
j_call: TRBJ2-7
cdr3_length: 11
cdr3_aa: ASSLRGLGEQY

v_call: TRBV6-1
j_call: TRBJ2-1
cdr3_length: 13
cdr3_aa: ASRWDPLDYNEQF

v_call: TRBV5-5
j_call: TRBJ2-2
cdr3_length: 14
cdr3_aa: ASSSRTITNTGELF

v_call: TRBV20-1
j_call: TRBJ1-1
cdr3_length: 11
cdr3_aa: SAKDRGNTEAF

v_call: TRBV6-2/TRBV6-3
j_call: TRBJ2-3
cdr3_length: 13
cdr3_aa: ASSYNTRGTDTQY

v_call: TRBV5-1
j_call: TRBJ2-1
cdr3_length: 15
cdr3_aa: ASSLRPDRAVYNEQF

v_call: TRBV12-3/TRBV12-4
j_call: TRBJ2-5
cdr3_length: 14
cdr3_aa: ASSSWGTVRRETQY

v_call: TRBV29-1
j_call: TRBJ1-1
cdr3_length: 11
cdr3_aa: SVPGRQNTEAF

v_call: TRBV3-1
j_call: TRBJ2-7
cdr3_length: 11
cdr3_aa: ASSHPRSYEQY

v_call: TRBV10-3
j_call: TRBJ2-7
cdr3_length: 11
cdr3_aa: AISALLAGEQY

v_call: TRBV7-8
j_call: TRBJ2-2
cdr3_length: 11
cdr3_aa: ASSLKGFGELF

v_call: TRBV12-3/TRBV12-4
j_call: TRBJ1-5
cdr3_length: 14
cdr3_aa: ASNPGQPYSNQPQH

v_call: TRBV29-1
j_call: TRBJ2-3
cdr3_length: 16
cdr3_aa: SVEQRLAGVVGTDTQY

v_call: TRBV11-3
j_call: TRBJ2-4
cdr3_length: 10
cdr3_aa: ASSFIKNIQY

v_call: TRBV6-4
j_call: TRBJ2-1
cdr3_length: 12
cdr3_aa: ATRPESSYNEQF

v_call: TRBV5-1
j_call: TRBJ2-1
cdr3_length: 13
cdr3_aa: ASSLVLQAENEQF

v_call: TRBV12-3/TRBV12-4
j_call: TRBJ2-1
cdr3_length: 17
cdr3_aa: ASSGLAGELLGPYNEQF

v_call: TRBV29-1
j_call: TRBJ2-6
cdr3_length: 13
cdr3_aa: SVQESPSGANVLT

v_call: TRBV10-3
j_call: TRBJ2-7
cdr3_length: 12
cdr3_aa: AIRRQGSSYEQY

v_call: TRBV7-9
j_call: TRBJ2-1
cdr3_length: 15
cdr3_aa: ASSSRLLRASYNEQF

v_call: TRBV20-1
j_call: TRBJ2-5
cdr3_length: 16
cdr3_aa: SARDSWTSGGTQETQY

v_call: TRBV12-3/TRBV12-4
j_call: TRBJ2-3
cdr3_length: 14
cdr3_aa: ASSFIAGVSPDTQY

v_call: TRBV7-2
j_call: TRBJ1-4
cdr3_length: 13
cdr3_aa: ASSDTGGTNEKLF

v_call: TRBV20-1
j_call: TRBJ2-3
cdr3_length: 11
cdr3_aa: SAVGSYTDTQY

v_call: TRBV6-1
j_call: TRBJ1-5
cdr3_length: 13
cdr3_aa: ASSLGASGNQPQH

v_call: TRBV20-1
j_call: TRBJ2-3
cdr3_length: 11
cdr3_aa: SASDGPTDTQY

v_call: TRBV5-6
j_call: TRBJ2-2
cdr3_length: 15
cdr3_aa: ASSLVGRGDFAGELF

v_call: TRBV12-3/TRBV12-4
j_call: TRBJ1-5
cdr3_length: 11
cdr3_aa: ASSRDMGQPQH

v_call: TRBV12-3/TRBV12-4
j_call: TRBJ1-6
cdr3_length: 11
cdr3_aa: ASSQMGDSPLH

v_call: TRBV28
j_call: TRBJ1-1
cdr3_length: 10
cdr3_aa: ASSSTAVEAF

v_call: TRBV7-8
j_call: TRBJ1-5
cdr3_length: 12
cdr3_aa: ASSPTGFDQPQH

v_call: TRBV7-9
j_call: TRBJ2-5
cdr3_length: 10
cdr3_aa: ASTINQETQY

v_call: TRBV3-1
j_call: TRBJ2-3
cdr3_length: 14
cdr3_aa: ASSHILTGGTDTQY

v_call: TRBV3-1
j_call: TRBJ1-4
cdr3_length: 16
cdr3_aa: ASSQWDRGGGTNEKLF

v_call: TRBV5-1
j_call: TRBJ1-1
cdr3_length: 12
cdr3_aa: ASSLGTGFDEAF